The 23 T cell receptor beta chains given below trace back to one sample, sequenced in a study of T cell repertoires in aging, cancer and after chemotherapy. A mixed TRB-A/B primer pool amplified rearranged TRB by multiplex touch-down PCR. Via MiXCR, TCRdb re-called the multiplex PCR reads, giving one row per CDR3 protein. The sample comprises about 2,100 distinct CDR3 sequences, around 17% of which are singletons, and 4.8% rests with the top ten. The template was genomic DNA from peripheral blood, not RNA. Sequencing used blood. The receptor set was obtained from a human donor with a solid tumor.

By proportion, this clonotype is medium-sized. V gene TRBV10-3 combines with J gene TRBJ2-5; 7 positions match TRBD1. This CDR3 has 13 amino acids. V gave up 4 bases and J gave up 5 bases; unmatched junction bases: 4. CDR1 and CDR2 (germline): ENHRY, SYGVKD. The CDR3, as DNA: TGTGCCATCAGTGTGACAGGGAGTGAGACCCAGTACTTC. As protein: CAISVTGSETQYF.

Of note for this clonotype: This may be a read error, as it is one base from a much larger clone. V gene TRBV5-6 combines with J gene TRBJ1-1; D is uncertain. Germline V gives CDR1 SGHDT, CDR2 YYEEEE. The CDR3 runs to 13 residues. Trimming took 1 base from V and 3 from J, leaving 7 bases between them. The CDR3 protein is CASSLTVYTEAFF. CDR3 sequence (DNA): TGTGCCAGCAGCTTGACGGTGTACACTGAAGCTTTCTTT.

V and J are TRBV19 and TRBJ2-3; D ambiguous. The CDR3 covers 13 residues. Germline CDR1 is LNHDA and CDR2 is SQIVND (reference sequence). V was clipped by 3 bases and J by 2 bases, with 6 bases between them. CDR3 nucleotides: TGTGCCAGTAGTATTAAAAACACAGATACGCAGTATTTT. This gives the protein CASSIKNTDTQYF.

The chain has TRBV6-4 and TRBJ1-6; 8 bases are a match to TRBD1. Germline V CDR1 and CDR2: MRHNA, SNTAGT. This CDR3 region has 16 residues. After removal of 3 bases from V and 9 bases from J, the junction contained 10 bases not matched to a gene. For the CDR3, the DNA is TGTGCCAGCAGTGAGAGCCAGGGGGCGGATAGTTCACCCCTCCACTTT. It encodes CASSESQGADSSPLHF.

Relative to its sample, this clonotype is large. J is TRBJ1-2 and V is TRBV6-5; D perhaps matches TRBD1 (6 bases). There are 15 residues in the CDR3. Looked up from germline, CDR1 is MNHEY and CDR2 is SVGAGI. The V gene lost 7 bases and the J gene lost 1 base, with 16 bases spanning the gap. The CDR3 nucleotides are TGTGCCAGCACCAAGACAGGCGAATTTAACTATGGCTACACCTTC. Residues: CASTKTGEFNYGYTF.

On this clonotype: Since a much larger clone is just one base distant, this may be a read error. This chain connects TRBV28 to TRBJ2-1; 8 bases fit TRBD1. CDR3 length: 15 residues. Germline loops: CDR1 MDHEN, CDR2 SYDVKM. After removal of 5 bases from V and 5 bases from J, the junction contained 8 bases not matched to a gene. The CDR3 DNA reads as TGTGCCAGCAGTCAGGGGGCAACATCCGACAATGAGCAGTTCTTC. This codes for CASSQGATSDNEQFF.

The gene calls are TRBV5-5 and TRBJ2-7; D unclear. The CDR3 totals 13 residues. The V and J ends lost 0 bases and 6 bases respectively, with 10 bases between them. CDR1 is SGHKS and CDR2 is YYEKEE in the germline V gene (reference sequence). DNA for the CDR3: TGTGCCAGCAGCTTGGTGCAGCTGGGCGAGCAGTACTTC. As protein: CASSLVQLGEQYF.

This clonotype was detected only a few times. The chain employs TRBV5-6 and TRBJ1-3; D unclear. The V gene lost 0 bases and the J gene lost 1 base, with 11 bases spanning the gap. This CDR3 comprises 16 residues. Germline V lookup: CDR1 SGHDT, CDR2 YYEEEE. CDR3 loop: CASSLGVASSGNTIYF. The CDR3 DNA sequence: TGTGCCAGCAGCTTGGGAGTAGCGAGTTCTGGAAACACCATATATTTT.

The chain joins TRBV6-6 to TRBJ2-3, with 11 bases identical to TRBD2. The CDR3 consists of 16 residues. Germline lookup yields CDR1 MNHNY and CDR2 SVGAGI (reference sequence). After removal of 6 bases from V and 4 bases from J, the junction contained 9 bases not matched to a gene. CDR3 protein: CASSLSTSGRADTQYF. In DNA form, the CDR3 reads TGTGCCAGCAGCCTTTCTACTAGCGGGAGAGCAGATACGCAGTATTTT.

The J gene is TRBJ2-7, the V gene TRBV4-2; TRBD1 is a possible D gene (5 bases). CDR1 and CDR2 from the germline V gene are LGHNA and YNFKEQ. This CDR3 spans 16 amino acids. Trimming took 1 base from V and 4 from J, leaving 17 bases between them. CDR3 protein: CASSQATGASLYEQYF. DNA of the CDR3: TGTGCCAGCAGCCAAGCAACAGGCGCAAGCTTATACGAGCAGTACTTC.

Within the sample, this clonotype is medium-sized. The CDR3 region is CASSYRTSGRTSYEQYF. In DNA, the CDR3 is TGTGCCAGCAGTTACCGGACTAGCGGGAGGACCTCCTACGAGCAGTACTTC. V usage is TRBV6-2 or TRBV6-3 and J usage is TRBJ2-7; 14 bases fit TRBD2. Germline loops: CDR1 MNHEY, CDR2 SVGEGT. This CDR3 has 17 residues. Trimming cost V 2 bases and J 0 bases; bases outside gene matches: 3.

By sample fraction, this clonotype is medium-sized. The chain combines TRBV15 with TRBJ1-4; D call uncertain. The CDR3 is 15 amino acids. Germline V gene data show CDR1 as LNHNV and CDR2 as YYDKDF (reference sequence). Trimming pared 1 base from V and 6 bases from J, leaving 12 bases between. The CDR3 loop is CATSRARSRDEKLFF. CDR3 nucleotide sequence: TGTGCCACCAGCAGAGCGAGGAGCCGGGATGAAAAACTGTTTTTT.

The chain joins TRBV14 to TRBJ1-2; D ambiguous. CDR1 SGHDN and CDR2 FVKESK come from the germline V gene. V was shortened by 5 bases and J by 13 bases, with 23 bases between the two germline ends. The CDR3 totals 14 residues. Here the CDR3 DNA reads TGTGCCAGCAGCTTAAAGGCGGGCGCAGCGGCGGTCACCTTC. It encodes CASSLKAGAAAVTF. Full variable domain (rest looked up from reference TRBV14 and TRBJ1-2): EAGVTQFPSHSVIEKGQTVTLRCDPISGHDNLYWYRRVMGKEIKFLLHFVKESKQDESGMPNNRFLAERTGGTYSTLKVQPAELEDSGVYFCASSLKAGAAAVTFGSGTRLTVV.

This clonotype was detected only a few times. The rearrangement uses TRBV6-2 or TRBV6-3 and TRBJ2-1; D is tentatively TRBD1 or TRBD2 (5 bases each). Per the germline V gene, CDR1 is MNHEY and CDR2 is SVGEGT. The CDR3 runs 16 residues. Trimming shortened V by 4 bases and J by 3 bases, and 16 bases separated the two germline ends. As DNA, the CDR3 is TGTGCCAGCAGTTCTGCCCTTGAGGGGCTCTACAATGAGCAGTTCTTC. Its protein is CASSSALEGLYNEQFF.

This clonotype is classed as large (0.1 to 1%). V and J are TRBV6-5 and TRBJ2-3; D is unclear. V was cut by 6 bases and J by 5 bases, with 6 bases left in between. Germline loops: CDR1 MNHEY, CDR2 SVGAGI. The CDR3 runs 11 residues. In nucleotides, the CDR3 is TGTGCCAGCAGAACCCTAGATACGCAGTATTTT. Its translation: CASRTLDTQYF.

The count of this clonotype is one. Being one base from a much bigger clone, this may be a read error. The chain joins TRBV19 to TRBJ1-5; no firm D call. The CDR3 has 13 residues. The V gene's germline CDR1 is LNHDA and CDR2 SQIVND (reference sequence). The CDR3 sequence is CASSITSSRPQRF. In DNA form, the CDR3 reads TGTGCCAGTAGTATCACCAGTAGTAGGCCCCAGCGTTTT.

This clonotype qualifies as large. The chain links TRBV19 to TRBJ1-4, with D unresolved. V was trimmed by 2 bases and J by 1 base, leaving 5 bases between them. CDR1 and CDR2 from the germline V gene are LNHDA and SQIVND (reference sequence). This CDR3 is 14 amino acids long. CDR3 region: CASSIYETNEKLFF. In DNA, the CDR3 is TGTGCCAGTAGTATATACGAAACTAATGAAAAACTGTTTTTT.

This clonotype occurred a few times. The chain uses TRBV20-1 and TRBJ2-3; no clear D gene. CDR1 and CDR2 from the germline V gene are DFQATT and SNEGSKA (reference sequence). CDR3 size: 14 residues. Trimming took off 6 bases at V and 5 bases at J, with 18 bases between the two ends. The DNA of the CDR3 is TGCAGTGCCCCCCGTCCATCTCTCGGAGATACGCAGTATTTT. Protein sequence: CSAPRPSLGDTQYF.

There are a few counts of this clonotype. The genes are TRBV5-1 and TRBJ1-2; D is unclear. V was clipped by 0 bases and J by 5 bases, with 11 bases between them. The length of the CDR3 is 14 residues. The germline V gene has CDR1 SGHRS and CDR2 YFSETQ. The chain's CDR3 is CASSLAPGSYGYTF. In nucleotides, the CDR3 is TGCGCCAGCAGCTTGGCCCCGGGATCGTATGGCTACACCTTC.

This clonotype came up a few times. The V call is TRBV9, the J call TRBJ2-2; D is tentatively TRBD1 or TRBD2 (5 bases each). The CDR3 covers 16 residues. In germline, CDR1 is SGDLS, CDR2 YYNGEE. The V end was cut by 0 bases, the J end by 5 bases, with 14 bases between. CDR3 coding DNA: TGTGCCAGCAGCGTAGCCTGGGGGAGCAATACCGGGGAGCTGTTTTTT. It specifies CASSVAWGSNTGELFF.

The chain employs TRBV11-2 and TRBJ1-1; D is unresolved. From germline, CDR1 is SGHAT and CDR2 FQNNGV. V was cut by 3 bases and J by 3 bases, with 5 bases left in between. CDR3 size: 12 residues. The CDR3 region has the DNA TGTGCCAGCAGCTTCGGGGACACTGAAGCTTTCTTT. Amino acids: CASSFGDTEAFF.

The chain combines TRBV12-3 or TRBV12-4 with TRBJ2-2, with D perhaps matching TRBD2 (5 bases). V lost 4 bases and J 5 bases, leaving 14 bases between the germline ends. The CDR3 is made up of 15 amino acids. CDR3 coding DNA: TGTGCCAGCAGTTCTAGCCCGGATGGAACCGGGGAGCTGTTTTTT. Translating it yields CASSSSPDGTGELFF.

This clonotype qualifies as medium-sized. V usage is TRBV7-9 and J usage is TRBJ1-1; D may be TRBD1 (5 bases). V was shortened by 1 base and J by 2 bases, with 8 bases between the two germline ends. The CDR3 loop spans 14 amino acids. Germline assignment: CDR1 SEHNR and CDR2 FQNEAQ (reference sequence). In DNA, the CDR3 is TGTGCCAGCAGCTTAGTCGGGACCAACACTGAAGCTTTCTTT. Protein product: CASSLVGTNTEAFF.